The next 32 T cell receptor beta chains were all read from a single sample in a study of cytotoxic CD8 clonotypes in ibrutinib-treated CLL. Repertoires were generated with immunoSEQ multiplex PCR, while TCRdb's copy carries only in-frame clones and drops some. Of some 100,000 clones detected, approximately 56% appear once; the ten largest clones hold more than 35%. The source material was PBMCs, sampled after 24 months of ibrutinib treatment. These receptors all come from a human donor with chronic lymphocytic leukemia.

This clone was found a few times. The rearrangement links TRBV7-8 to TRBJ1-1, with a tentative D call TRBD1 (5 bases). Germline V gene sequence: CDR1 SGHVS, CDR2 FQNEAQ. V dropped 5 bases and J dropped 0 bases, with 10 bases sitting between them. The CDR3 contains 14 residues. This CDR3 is CASSPGTLNTEAFF. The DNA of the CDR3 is TGTGCCAGCAGCCCAGGGACGCTGAACACTGAAGCTTTCTTT. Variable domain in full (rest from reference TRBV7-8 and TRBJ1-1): GAGVSQSPRYKVAKRGQDVALRCDPISGHVSLFWYQQALGQGPEFLTYFQNEAQLDKSGLPSDRFFAERPEGSVSTLKIQRTQQEDSAVYLCASSPGTLNTEAFFGQGTRLTVV.

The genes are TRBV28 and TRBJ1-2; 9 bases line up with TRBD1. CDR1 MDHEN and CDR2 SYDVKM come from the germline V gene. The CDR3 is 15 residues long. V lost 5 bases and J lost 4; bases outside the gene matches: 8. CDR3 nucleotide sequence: TGTGCCAGCAGTCCTTTGACAGGGGGGATCTATGGCTACACCTTC. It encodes CASSPLTGGIYGYTF.

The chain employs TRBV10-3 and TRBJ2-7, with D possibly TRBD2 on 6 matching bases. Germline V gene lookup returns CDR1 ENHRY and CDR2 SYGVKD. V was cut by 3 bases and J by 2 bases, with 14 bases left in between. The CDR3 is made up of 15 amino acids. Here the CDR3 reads CAISEFGGYTYEQYF. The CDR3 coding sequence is TGTGCCATCAGTGAATTCGGAGGGTATACCTACGAGCAGTACTTC.

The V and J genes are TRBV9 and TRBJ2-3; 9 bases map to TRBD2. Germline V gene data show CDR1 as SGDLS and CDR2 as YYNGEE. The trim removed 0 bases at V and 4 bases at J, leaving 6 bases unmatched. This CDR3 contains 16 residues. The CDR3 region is CASSVASAGGPDTQYF. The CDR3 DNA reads TGTGCCAGCAGCGTAGCGAGTGCGGGGGGGCCAGATACGCAGTATTTT. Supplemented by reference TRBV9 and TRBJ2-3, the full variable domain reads DSGVTQTPKHLITATGQRVTLRCSPRSGDLSVYWYQQSLDQGLQFLIQYYNGEERAKGNILERFSAQQFPDLHSELNLSSLELGDSALYFCASSVASAGGPDTQYFGPGTRLTVL.

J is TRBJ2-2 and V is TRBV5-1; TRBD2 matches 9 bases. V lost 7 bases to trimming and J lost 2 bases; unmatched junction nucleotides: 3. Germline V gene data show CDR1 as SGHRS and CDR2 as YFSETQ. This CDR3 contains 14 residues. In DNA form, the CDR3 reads TGCGCCAGCGTAGCGGGGGAAAACACCGGGGAGCTGTTTTTT. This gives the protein CASVAGENTGELFF.

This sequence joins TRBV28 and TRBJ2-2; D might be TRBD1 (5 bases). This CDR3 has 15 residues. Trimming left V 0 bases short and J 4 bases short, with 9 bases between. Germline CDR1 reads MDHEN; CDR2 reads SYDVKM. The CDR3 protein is CASSLWAQVTGELFF. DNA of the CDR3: TGTGCCAGCAGTTTATGGGCACAGGTCACCGGGGAGCTGTTTTTT.

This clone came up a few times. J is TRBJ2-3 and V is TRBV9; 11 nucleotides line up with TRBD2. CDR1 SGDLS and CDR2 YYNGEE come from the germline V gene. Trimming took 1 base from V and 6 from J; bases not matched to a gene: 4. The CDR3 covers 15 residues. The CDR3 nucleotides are TGTGCCAGCAGCGTAACTAGCGGGGGCCCGGATACGCAGTATTTT. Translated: CASSVTSGGPDTQYF.

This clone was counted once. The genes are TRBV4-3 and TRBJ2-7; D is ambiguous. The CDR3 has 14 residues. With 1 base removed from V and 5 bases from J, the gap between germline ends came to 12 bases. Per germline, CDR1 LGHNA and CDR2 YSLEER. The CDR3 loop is CASSQALRTDEQYF. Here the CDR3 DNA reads TGCGCCAGCAGCCAAGCCCTCCGTACGGACGAGCAGTACTTC.

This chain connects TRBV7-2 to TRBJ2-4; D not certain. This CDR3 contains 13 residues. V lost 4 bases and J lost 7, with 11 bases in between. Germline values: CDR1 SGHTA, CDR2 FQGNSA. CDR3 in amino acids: CASSSLGQNIQYF. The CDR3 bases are TGTGCCAGCAGCTCTTTGGGTCAGAACATTCAGTACTTC.

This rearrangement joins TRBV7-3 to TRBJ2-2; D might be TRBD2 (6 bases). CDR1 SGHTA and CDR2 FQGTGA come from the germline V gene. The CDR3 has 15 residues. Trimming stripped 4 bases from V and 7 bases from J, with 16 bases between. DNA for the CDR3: TGTGCCAGCAGCTCCGGGACTCCCAGGAGCGGGGAGCTGTTTTTT. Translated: CASSSGTPRSGELFF.

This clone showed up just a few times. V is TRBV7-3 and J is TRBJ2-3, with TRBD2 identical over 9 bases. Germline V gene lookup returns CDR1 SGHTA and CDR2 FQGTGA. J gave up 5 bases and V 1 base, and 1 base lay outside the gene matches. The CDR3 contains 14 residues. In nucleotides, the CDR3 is TGTGCCAGCAGCTTAAAACTAGCGGGAGATACGCAGTATTTT. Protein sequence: CASSLKLAGDTQYF.

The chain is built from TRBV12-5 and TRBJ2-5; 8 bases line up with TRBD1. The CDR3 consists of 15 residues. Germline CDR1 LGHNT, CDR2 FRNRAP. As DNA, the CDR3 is TGTGGGGAAGGAGAGGGCAGGGGGCCCCAAGAGACCCAGTACTTC. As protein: CGEGEGRGPQETQYF.

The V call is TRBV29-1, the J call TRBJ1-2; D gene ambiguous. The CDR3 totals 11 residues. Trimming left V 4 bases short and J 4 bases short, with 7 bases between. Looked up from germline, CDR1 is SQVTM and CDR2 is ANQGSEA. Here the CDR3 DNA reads TGCAGCGTTGTTTCGTTCTATGGCTACACCTTC. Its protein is CSVVSFYGYTF.

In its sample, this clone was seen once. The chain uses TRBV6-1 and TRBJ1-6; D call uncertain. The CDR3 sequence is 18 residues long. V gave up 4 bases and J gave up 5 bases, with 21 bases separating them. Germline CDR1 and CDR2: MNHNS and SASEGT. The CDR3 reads CASSVGERSLYNNSPLHF. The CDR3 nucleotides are TGTGCCAGCAGTGTTGGGGAAAGGTCGCTTTATAATAATTCACCCCTCCACTTT.

The CDR3 bases are TGTGCCACCGAAGCGGGCGGTTCGAGCTCCTACAATGAGCAGTTCTTC. It is translated as CATEAGGSSSYNEQFF. This chain joins TRBV15 and TRBJ2-1; possible D gene TRBD2, 6 bases. Trimming took off 8 bases at V and 0 bases at J, with 17 bases between the two ends. Germline V gives CDR1 LNHNV, CDR2 YYDKDF (reference sequence). The CDR3 is made up of 16 amino acids.

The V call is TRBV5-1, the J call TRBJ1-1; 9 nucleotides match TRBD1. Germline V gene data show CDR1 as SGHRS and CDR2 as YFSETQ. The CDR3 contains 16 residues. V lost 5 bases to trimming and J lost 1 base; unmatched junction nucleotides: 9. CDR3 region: CASSLQGAGWNTEAFF. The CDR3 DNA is TGCGCCAGCAGTCTACAGGGGGCTGGATGGAACACTGAAGCTTTCTTT.

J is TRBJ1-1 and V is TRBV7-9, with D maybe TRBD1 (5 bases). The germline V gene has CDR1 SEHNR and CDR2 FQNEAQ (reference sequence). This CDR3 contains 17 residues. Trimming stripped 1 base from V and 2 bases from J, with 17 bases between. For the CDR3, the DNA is TGTGCCAGCAGCTTAGGACAGTCGTTAGGGCTTAACACTGAAGCTTTCTTT. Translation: CASSLGQSLGLNTEAFF.

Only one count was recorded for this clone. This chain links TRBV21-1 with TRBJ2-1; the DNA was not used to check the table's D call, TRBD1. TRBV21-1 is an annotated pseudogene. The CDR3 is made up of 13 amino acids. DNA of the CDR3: TGTGCCAGCAGCAAGGGGCGAGACAATGAGCAGTTCTTC. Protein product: CASSKGRDNEQFF.

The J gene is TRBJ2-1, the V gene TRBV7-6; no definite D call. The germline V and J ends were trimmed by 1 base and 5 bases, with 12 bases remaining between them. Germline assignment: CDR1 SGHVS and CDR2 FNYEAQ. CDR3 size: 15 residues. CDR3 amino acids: CASSLVGINNNEQFF. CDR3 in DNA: TGTGCCAGCAGCTTAGTAGGGATCAATAACAATGAGCAGTTCTTC.

The CDR3 DNA follows: TGTGCCAGCCGAGACAGGAGCTATAATTCACCCCTCCACTTT. Protein product: CASRDRSYNSPLHF. The chain has TRBV27 and TRBJ1-6; a possible D gene is TRBD1 (6 bases). This CDR3 comprises 14 residues. Germline CDR1 MNHEY, CDR2 SMNVEV (reference sequence). V was clipped by 8 bases and J by 3 bases, with 11 bases between them.

The CDR3 DNA reads as TGCGCCAGCAGCTCGAACCCGGGACAGGGGCTTGATCGGTACTTC. This translates into CASSSNPGQGLDRYF. The J gene is TRBJ2-4, the V gene TRBV5-1, with TRBD1 matching over 10 bases. J was trimmed by 15 bases and V by 3 bases; bases with no gene match: 15. Germline CDR1 is SGHRS and CDR2 is YFSETQ. The CDR3 sequence is 15 residues long. Filled out from reference TRBV5-1 and TRBJ2-4, the complete variable domain reads KAGVTQTPRYLIKTRGQQVTLSCSPISGHRSVSWYQQTPGQGLQFLFEYFSETQRNKGNFPGRFSGRQFSNSRSEMNVSTLELGDSALYLCASSSNPGQGLDRYFGAGTRLSVL.

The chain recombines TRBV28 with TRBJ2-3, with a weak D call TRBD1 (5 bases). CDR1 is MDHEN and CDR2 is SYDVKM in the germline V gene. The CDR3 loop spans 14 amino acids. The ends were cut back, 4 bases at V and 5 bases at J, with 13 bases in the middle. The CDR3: CASSSPGKGDTQYF. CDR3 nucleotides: TGTGCCAGCAGTTCCCCAGGGAAGGGAGATACGCAGTATTTT.

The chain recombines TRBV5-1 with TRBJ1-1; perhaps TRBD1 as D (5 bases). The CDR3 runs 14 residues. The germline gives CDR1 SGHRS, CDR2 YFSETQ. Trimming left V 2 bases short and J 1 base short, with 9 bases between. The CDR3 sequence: CASSFGDRNTEAFF. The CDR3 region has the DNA TGCGCCAGCAGCTTCGGAGACAGGAACACTGAAGCTTTCTTT.

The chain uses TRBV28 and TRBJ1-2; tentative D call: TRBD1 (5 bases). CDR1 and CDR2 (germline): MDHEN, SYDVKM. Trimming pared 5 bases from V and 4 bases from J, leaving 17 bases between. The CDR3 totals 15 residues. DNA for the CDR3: TGTGCCAGCAGTGAACGGACAAAGCCAAGCTATGGCTACACCTTC. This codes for CASSERTKPSYGYTF.

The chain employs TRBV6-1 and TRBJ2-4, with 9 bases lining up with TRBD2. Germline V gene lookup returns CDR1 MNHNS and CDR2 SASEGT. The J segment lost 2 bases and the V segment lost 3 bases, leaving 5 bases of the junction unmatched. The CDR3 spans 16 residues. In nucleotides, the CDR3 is TGTGCCAGCAGTGATGCTAGCGGGGATCCCAAAAACATTCAGTACTTC. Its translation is CASSDASGDPKNIQYF.

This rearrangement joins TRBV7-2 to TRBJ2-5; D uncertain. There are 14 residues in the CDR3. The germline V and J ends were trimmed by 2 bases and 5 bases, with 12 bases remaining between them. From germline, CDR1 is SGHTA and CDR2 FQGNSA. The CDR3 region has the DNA TGTGCCAGCAGCTTACCGCAGCGTTATGAGACCCAGTACTTC. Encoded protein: CASSLPQRYETQYF. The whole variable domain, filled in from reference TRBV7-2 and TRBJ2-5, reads GAGVSQSPSNKVTEKGKDVELRCDPISGHTALYWYRQSLGQGLEFLIYFQGNSAPDKSGLPSDRFSAERTGGSVSTLTIQRTQQEDSAVYLCASSLPQRYETQYFGPGTRLLVL.

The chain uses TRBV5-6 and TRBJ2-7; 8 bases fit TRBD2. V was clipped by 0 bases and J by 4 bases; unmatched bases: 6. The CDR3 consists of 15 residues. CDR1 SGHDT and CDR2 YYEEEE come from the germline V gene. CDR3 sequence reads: CASSLETGGLYEQYF. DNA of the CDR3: TGTGCCAGCAGCTTGGAGACGGGGGGGCTTTACGAGCAGTACTTC.

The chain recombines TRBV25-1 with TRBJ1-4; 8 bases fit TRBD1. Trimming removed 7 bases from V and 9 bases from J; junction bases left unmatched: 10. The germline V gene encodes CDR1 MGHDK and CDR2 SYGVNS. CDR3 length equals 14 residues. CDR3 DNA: TGTGCCAGCACCCAAGGGGGACAGGACCAAAAACTGTTTTTT. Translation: CASTQGGQDQKLFF. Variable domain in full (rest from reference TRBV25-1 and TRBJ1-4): EADIYQTPRYLVIGTGKKITLECSQTMGHDKMYWYQQDPGMELHLIHYSYGVNSTEKGDLSSESTVSRIRTEHFPLTLESARPSHTSQYLCASTQGGQDQKLFFGSGTQLSVL.

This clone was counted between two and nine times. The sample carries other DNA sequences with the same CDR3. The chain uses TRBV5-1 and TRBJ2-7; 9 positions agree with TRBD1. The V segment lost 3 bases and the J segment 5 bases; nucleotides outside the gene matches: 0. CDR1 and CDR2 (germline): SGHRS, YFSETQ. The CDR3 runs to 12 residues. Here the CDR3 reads CASSWTGDEQYF. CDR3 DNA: TGCGCCAGCAGCTGGACAGGGGACGAGCAGTACTTC.

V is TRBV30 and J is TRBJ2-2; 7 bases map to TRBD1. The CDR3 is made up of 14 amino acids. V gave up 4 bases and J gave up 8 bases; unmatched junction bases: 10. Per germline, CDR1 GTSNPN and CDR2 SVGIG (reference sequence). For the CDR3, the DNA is TGTGCCTGGAAAAAAGGGACAGCGAGAGGGGAGCTGTTTTTT. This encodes CAWKKGTARGELFF.

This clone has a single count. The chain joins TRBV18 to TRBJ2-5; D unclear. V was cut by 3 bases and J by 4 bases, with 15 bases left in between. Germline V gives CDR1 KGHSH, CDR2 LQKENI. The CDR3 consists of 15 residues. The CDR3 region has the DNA TGTGCCAGCTCACCCCAGGCCACTGCCCCAGAGACCCAGTACTTC. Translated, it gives CASSPQATAPETQYF. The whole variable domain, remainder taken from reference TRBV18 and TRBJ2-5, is NAGVMQNPRHLVRRRGQEARLRCSPMKGHSHVYWYRQLPEEGLKFMVYLQKENIIDESGMPKERFSAEFPKEGPSILRIQQVVRGDSAAYFCASSPQATAPETQYFGPGTRLLVL.

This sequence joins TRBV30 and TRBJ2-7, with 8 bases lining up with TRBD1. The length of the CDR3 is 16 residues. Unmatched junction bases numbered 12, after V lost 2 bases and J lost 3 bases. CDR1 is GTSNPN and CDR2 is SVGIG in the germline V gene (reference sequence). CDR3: CAWSSIDRGPLYEQYF. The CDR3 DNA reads TGTGCCTGGAGTTCTATTGACAGGGGTCCACTCTACGAGCAGTACTTC.